The 27 T cell receptor beta chains reported below all come from one sample, sequenced in a study of T-cell reconstitution after alpha-beta-depleted transplantation in children. A library of TCRbeta sequences, prepared with unique molecular identifiers, was generated. TCRdb reprocessed the PCR reads with MiXCR, giving one entry per CDR3 protein. This table holds about 1,000,000 distinct CDR3 sequences, about 29% found once. Sequencing was performed on PBMCs, mostly from graft donor cells, taken 360 days after TCRalphabeta/CD19-depleted stem cell transplant. These receptor sequences come from a boy younger than two who had a stem cell transplant for SCID, so the T cells may come from the graft donor.

The chain links TRBV12-3 or TRBV12-4 to TRBJ1-1, with TRBD1 matching over 7 bases. This CDR3 is built from 14 residues. J was trimmed by 2 bases and V by 9 bases; bases with no gene match: 9. CDR3 in amino acids: CASQGQLLNTEAFF. CDR3 sequence (DNA): TGTGCCAGTCAGGGACAGCTTCTAAACACTGAAGCTTTCTTT.

The rearrangement links TRBV7-2 to TRBJ1-1, with D perhaps matching TRBD1 (5 bases). Germline V gives CDR1 SGHTA, CDR2 FQGNSA. The CDR3 spans 14 residues. The germline V and J ends were trimmed by 5 bases and 1 base, with 11 bases remaining between them. The CDR3 spells CASSRGFPNTEAFF. The CDR3 nucleotides are TGTGCCAGCAGCCGGGGCTTTCCGAACACTGAAGCTTTCTTT.

V and J are TRBV28 and TRBJ1-2; no definite D call. Germline V lookup: CDR1 MDHEN, CDR2 SYDVKM. CDR3 size: 17 residues. V lost 2 bases to trimming and J lost 1 base, with 17 bases between them. The CDR3 nucleotides read TGTGCCAGCAGTTTAGCCGGTAGGGTAGTACGTAACTATGGCTACACCTTC. Translating gives CASSLAGRVVRNYGYTF.

This clonotype was observed a few times. CDR3 nucleotide sequence: TGTGCCAGCAGTCGCCGTGCCGGGGTCGGGCAAGAGACCCAGTACTTC. As protein: CASSRRAGVGQETQYF. This chain uses TRBV12-3 or TRBV12-4 with TRBJ2-5, with D perhaps TRBD2 (5 bases). Between the trimmed V and J ends, which lost 5 bases and 2 bases, there was a span of 18 bases. This CDR3 has 16 residues.

This clonotype turned up a few times. The chain links TRBV20-1 to TRBJ2-3; the match to TRBD2 covers 7 bases. The germline V gene encodes CDR1 DFQATT and CDR2 SNEGSKA (reference sequence). The CDR3 spans 14 residues. The trim removed 3 bases at V and 5 bases at J, leaving 8 bases unmatched. This CDR3 is CSASGGGFIDTQYF. The CDR3 bases are TGCAGTGCTAGTGGGGGGGGGTTCATAGATACGCAGTATTTT.

This clonotype came up a few times. The J gene is TRBJ2-1, the V gene TRBV9; TRBD2 agrees at 12 bases. J gave up 10 bases and V 4 bases, and 6 bases lay outside the gene matches. CDR1 and CDR2 from the germline V gene are SGDLS and YYNGEE. This CDR3 region has 14 residues. CDR3 protein: CASSPSGGAGEQFF. Here the CDR3 DNA reads TGTGCCAGCAGCCCTAGCGGGGGGGCGGGCGAGCAGTTCTTC.

The CDR3 loop reads CASSLQPGTQNQPQHF. CDR3 sequence (DNA): TGTGCCAGCAGCTTGCAACCCGGGACACAGAATCAGCCCCAGCATTTT. The rearrangement joins TRBV5-5 to TRBJ1-5; the D gene is possibly TRBD1 (6 bases). V shed 1 base and J shed 4 bases, with 15 bases lying between them. The germline V gene has CDR1 SGHKS and CDR2 YYEKEE (reference sequence). The CDR3 consists of 16 residues.

V and J are TRBV10-3 and TRBJ1-1, with D possibly being TRBD1 (5 bases). V lost 10 bases and J 0 bases, leaving 12 bases between the germline ends. Looked up from germline, CDR1 is ENHRY and CDR2 is SYGVKD. This CDR3 comprises 13 residues. In DNA form, the CDR3 reads TGTGCCACCGCAGCGGACATGAACACTGAAGCTTTCTTT. It is translated as CATAADMNTEAFF.

The rearrangement links TRBV20-1 to TRBJ2-7, with D perhaps TRBD1 (6 bases). Germline V gene lookup returns CDR1 DFQATT and CDR2 SNEGSKA (reference sequence). The CDR3 is 16 amino acids. Trimming pared 5 bases from V and 5 bases from J, leaving 25 bases between. The CDR3 DNA reads as TGCAGTGCTCCATTTTCTTGGATTGCAGGGGCCCACGAGCAGTACTTC. Residues: CSAPFSWIAGAHEQYF.

The rearrangement joins TRBV5-1 to TRBJ2-1; D might be TRBD1 or TRBD2, each matching 5 bases. Deletions cut 0 bases from V and 6 bases from J, with 10 bases between. The CDR3 consists of 14 residues. Germline V lookup: CDR1 SGHRS, CDR2 YFSETQ. The CDR3 DNA is TGCGCCAGCAGCTTGGTCGAGGGGAGCAATGAGCAGTTCTTC. Amino acids: CASSLVEGSNEQFF.

The chain links TRBV11-1 to TRBJ1-1; D possibly corresponds to TRBD1 (5 bases). V was shortened by 5 bases and J by 0 bases, with 16 bases between the two germline ends. This CDR3 region has 16 residues. Germline values: CDR1 SGHAT, CDR2 FQDESV (reference sequence). Here the CDR3 DNA reads TGTGCCAGCAGCATAGGACACCCCCGGCTGAACACTGAAGCTTTCTTT. As protein: CASSIGHPRLNTEAFF.

This clonotype was counted between two and nine times. This rearrangement joins TRBV2 to TRBJ2-3, with unresolved D. In germline, CDR1 is SNHLY, CDR2 FYNNEI. V was shortened by 8 bases and J by 6 bases, with 9 bases between the two germline ends. CDR3 size: 11 residues. CDR3 in amino acids: CASRLRDTQYF. DNA for the CDR3: TGTGCCAGCCGTTTACGGGATACGCAGTATTTT.

The J gene is TRBJ2-1, the V gene TRBV12-3 or TRBV12-4; 7 positions match TRBD1. Unmatched junction bases numbered 8, after V lost 4 bases and J lost 5 bases. This CDR3 is 15 amino acids long. The CDR3 DNA is TGTGCCAGCAGTTCGGGACAGTCAAGGGACAATGAGCAGTTCTTC. This translates into CASSSGQSRDNEQFF.

The J gene is TRBJ2-7, the V gene TRBV2; D is possibly TRBD1 (5 bases). V was trimmed by 6 bases and J by 6 bases, leaving 9 bases between them. Germline CDR1 reads SNHLY; CDR2 reads FYNNEI. The CDR3 length is 11 residues. CDR3 residues: CASRQEREQYF. The CDR3 bases are TGTGCCAGCAGACAGGAGCGCGAGCAGTACTTC.

The V call is TRBV6-1, the J call TRBJ2-1; no reliable D call. Trimming pared 3 bases from V and 2 bases from J, leaving 14 bases between. This CDR3 region has 16 residues. In germline, CDR1 is MNHNS, CDR2 SASEGT. The CDR3 nucleotides are TGTGCCAGCAGTGACCTTGCCGGGTTACCCTACAATGAGCAGTTCTTC. Amino acids: CASSDLAGLPYNEQFF.

This rearrangement joins TRBV27 to TRBJ2-2; D unclear. CDR3 size: 14 residues. V was cut by 7 bases and J by 7 bases, with 16 bases left in between. Germline CDR1 is MNHEY and CDR2 is SMNVEV (reference sequence). CDR3 in amino acids: CASNPGLPGGELFF. The CDR3 DNA sequence: TGTGCCAGCAACCCGGGCCTCCCCGGCGGGGAGCTGTTTTTT.

This clonotype was found a few times. The chain links TRBV2 to TRBJ2-6, with 8 bases fitting TRBD2. Trimming cost V 8 bases and J 4 bases; bases outside gene matches: 4. The CDR3 is 14 amino acids. In germline, CDR1 is SNHLY, CDR2 FYNNEI. CDR3 residues: CASREGSGANVLTF. The CDR3 region has the DNA TGTGCCAGCCGGGAGGGGTCCGGGGCCAACGTCCTGACTTTC. Complete variable domain (other parts from reference TRBV2 and TRBJ2-6): EPEVTQTPSHQVTQMGQEVILRCVPISNHLYFYWYRQILGQKVEFLVSFYNNEISEKSEIFDDQFSVERPDGSNFTLKIRSTKLEDSAMYFCASREGSGANVLTFGAGSRLTVL.

The rearrangement links TRBV15 to TRBJ2-7; D call uncertain. The V end lost 3 bases, the J end lost 5 bases, and 14 bases lay between the germline ends. This CDR3 is built from 14 residues. Germline-derived CDR1 and CDR2 are LNHNV and YYDKDF (reference sequence). The CDR3 sequence: CATSRRGPGNEQYF. DNA of the CDR3: TGTGCCACCAGCAGGAGAGGACCTGGGAACGAGCAGTACTTC.

This clonotype was counted a few times. The rearrangement joins TRBV29-1 to TRBJ2-3; perhaps TRBD2 as D (5 bases). This CDR3 region has 14 residues. Deletions cut 3 bases from V and 4 bases from J, with 14 bases between. CDR1 is SQVTM, CDR2 ANQGSEA, per germline. The CDR3 nucleotides are TGCAGCGTTGAGGGTCTAGCCGGGCCAGATACGCAGTATTTT. This translates into CSVEGLAGPDTQYF.

This clonotype has at least ten counts. The rearrangement links TRBV5-1 to TRBJ2-3; 7 positions agree with TRBD1. V shed 0 bases and J 1 base; nucleotides not matched to a gene: 5. The germline V gene has CDR1 SGHRS and CDR2 YFSETQ. The length of the CDR3 is 16 residues. Here the CDR3 DNA reads TGCGCCAGCAGCTTGGTTTCAGGACAGGGCACAGATACGCAGTATTTT. Its translation: CASSLVSGQGTDTQYF.

This sequence joins TRBV6-1 and TRBJ2-5; 8 bases line up with TRBD2. Per the germline V gene, CDR1 is MNHNS and CDR2 is SASEGT. The CDR3 has 15 amino acids. The ends lost 4 bases at V and 1 base at J; junction bases unmatched: 5. DNA of the CDR3: TGTGCCAGCAGTGGGCGGGGGGACTTCCAAGAGACCCAGTACTTC. It translates to CASSGRGDFQETQYF.

The rearrangement uses TRBV5-1 and TRBJ2-1; 9 nucleotides align to TRBD1. This CDR3 has 13 amino acids. Germline loops: CDR1 SGHRS, CDR2 YFSETQ. V was clipped by 7 bases and J by 5 bases; unmatched bases: 4. CDR3 nucleotides: TGCGCCAGCGGGGGACAGGGCCACAATGAGCAGTTCTTC. This translates into CASGGQGHNEQFF.

The chain is built from TRBV5-1 and TRBJ2-3, with 11 nucleotides matching TRBD2. The germline CDR1 and CDR2 sequences are SGHRS and YFSETQ. The CDR3 is made up of 16 amino acids. With V trimmed by 4 bases and J by 2 bases, 6 bases remained unmatched. CDR3 DNA sequence: TGCGCCAGCAGCGAGACTAGCGGGGTCACCACAGATACGCAGTATTTT. Its protein product is CASSETSGVTTDTQYF.

V gene TRBV7-2 combines with J gene TRBJ2-4; 7 nucleotides agree with TRBD1. The CDR3 is 16 amino acids. V shed 4 bases, J shed 2 bases, and the junction held 8 bases outside the gene matches. Germline CDR1 and CDR2: SGHTA and FQGNSA. The CDR3 nucleotides read TGTGCCAGCAGCTCATATTCGACAGGGACCAAAAACATTCAGTACTTC. Amino acids: CASSSYSTGTKNIQYF.

The chain's CDR3 is CASTWSENTGELFF. CDR3 bases: TGTGCCAGCACCTGGAGCGAGAACACCGGGGAGCTGTTTTTT. The chain couples TRBV4-2 to TRBJ2-2, with D unresolved. The V and J ends lost 7 bases and 1 base respectively, with 10 bases between them. Germline V gene data show CDR1 as LGHNA and CDR2 as YNFKEQ. The CDR3 loop spans 14 amino acids.

A few counts support this clonotype. The chain uses TRBV12-3 or TRBV12-4 and TRBJ1-5; TRBD1 matches 9 bases. The V and J ends lost 2 bases and 6 bases, in that order; junction bases with no gene match: 8. This CDR3 has 16 residues. Here the CDR3 reads CASSLPGQGRRQPQHF. DNA of the CDR3: TGTGCCAGCAGTTTACCCGGACAGGGGAGGCGTCAGCCCCAGCATTTT.

This clonotype has a handful of counts. The V call is TRBV20-1, the J call TRBJ2-1; D gene unclear. Trimming took off 4 bases at V and 1 base at J, with 8 bases between the two ends. Germline V gives CDR1 DFQATT, CDR2 SNEGSKA (reference sequence). The length of the CDR3 is 13 residues. The CDR3 sequence is CSAIGISYNEQFF. Here the CDR3 DNA reads TGCAGTGCTATAGGGATTTCCTACAATGAGCAGTTCTTC.